This is a list of T cell receptor beta chains from one sample in a study of monozygotic twins with inflammatory bowel disease. TCRdb reprocessed the 5' RACE reads and stores each CDR3 protein as one record, lacking DNA. The sample data list 300,000 to 400,000 distinct CDR3 sequences. The sequenced material came from blood. The receptor source for this set is a human donor with ulcerative colitis or Crohn's disease, or a healthy co-twin of an affected twin (not recorded which). Both conserved end residues are part of each CDR3.

V,J,CDR3
TRBV5-1,TRBJ1-6,CASSLQGTNSPLHF
TRBV12-3/TRBV12-4,TRBJ2-1,CASTRQYNEQFF
TRBV5-5,TRBJ2-5,CASSLAARSQETQYF
TRBV4-3,TRBJ1-1,CASSQDGGGRNTEAFF
TRBV6-5,TRBJ1-2,CASSYIPRDRQSSNYGYTF
TRBV29-1,TRBJ2-1,CSVEDLVGIGQFF
TRBV18,TRBJ2-6,CASSPDGSSGANVLTF
TRBV11-2,TRBJ1-6,CASSLMREDSPLHF
TRBV7-2,TRBJ1-5,CASSFGQSHGSNQPQHF
TRBV7-9,TRBJ1-1,CASSLETPEAFF
TRBV12-3/TRBV12-4,TRBJ1-1,CASSSFAGTEAFF
TRBV5-1,TRBJ2-7,CASSLGRRTYEQYF
TRBV7-6,TRBJ2-5,CASSFGSGGALETQYF
TRBV4-3,TRBJ2-7,CASSQGGDLSYEQYF
TRBV5-1,TRBJ1-3,CASSSGASTSGNTIYF
TRBV23-1,TRBJ2-3,CASSQLQGFGTDTQYF
TRBV18,TRBJ2-7,CASSPSEIRYSYEQYF
TRBV5-1,TRBJ2-1,CASSLSGTNEQFF
TRBV15,TRBJ2-2,CATSRGPQGANTGELFF
TRBV5-1,TRBJ2-7,CASSATGSLSYEQYF
TRBV6-1,TRBJ2-1,CASREPGTGQFF
TRBV5-1,TRBJ2-1,CASSLQPLGNEQFF
TRBV5-1,TRBJ2-1,CASSLLSSGVNEQFF
TRBV7-2,TRBJ2-5,CASSRKINYRETQYF
TRBV6-1,TRBJ2-3,CASRPDRGGTDTQYF
TRBV28,TRBJ2-7,CASTPSSGDLTYEQYF